The clone carrying this T cell receptor (beta chain) was counted between two and nine times. Its antigen remains unknown. The data were obtained in a study of blood T cells in healthy people across ages. Together with a sample-barcoded 5' primer, a J-beta primer mix was included in a second PCR lasting roughly 6 to 12 cycles. With 12 random nucleotides, a template-switch adaptor tagged each individual cDNA molecule. TCRdb reprocessed the 5' RACE reads via MiXCR and lists one record per CDR3 protein. The sample lists about 630,000 distinct CDR3 sequences; roughly 21% were seen once. V lost 6 bases, J lost 0 bases, and 7 bases stayed unmatched. This CDR3 contains 14 residues. The germline CDR1 and CDR2 sequences are SQVTM and ANQGSEA. Peripheral blood, about 10 milliliters per donor, was collected. Findings and caveats of the study: Long-lived donors had more naive CD4+ cells and higher diversity than aged donors.

The receptor was isolated from a man aged 65-85 years in good health. The sample comprised blood. This chain uses TRBV29-1 with TRBJ2-7, with 8 bases lining up with TRBD1. The CDR3: CSVQGEDSSYEQYF. CDR3 coding DNA: TGCAGCGTACAGGGGGAGGACAGCTCCTACGAGCAGTACTTC.